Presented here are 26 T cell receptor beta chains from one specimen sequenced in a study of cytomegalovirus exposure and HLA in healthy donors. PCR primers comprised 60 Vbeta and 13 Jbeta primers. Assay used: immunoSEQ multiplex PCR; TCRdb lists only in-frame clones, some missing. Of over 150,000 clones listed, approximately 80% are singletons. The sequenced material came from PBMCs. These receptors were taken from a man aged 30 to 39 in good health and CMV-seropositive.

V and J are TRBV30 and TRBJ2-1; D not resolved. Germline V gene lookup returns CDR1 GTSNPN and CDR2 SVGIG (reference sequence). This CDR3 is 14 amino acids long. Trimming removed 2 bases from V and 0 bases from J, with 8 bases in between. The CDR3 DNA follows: TGTGCCTGGAGTCCCGAGAACTCCTACAATGAGCAGTTCTTC. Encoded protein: CAWSPENSYNEQFF.

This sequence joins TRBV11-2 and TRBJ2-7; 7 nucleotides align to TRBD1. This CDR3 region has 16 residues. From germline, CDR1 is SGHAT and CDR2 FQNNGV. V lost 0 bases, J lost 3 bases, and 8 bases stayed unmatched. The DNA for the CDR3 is TGTGCCAGCAGCTTAGAATTTGGACAGGCAAACTACGAGCAGTACTTC. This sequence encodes CASSLEFGQANYEQYF.

In DNA form, the CDR3 reads TGTGCCAGCAGCTTAGCTCGTGGGCGGGAGAGCACAGATACGCAGTATTTT. Its translation is CASSLARGRESTDTQYF. The V call is TRBV11-3, the J call TRBJ2-3; TRBD2 agrees at 7 bases. The V gene end was trimmed by 1 base and the J gene end by 0 bases; junction bases not matched to a gene: 7. CDR1 and CDR2 (germline): SGHNT, YENEEA. This CDR3 contains 17 residues.

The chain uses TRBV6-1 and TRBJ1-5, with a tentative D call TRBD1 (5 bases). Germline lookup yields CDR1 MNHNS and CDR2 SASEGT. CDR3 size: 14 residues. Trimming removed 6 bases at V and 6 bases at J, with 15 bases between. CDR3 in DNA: TGTGCCAGCAGGGCCCCGGGGGATGGTCAGCCCCAGCATTTT. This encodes CASRAPGDGQPQHF.

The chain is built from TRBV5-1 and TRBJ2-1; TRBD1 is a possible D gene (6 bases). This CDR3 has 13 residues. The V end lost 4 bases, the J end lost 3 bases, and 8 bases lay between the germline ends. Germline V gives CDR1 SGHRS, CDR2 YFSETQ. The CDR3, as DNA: TGCGCCAGCAGCCGGACAGACTACAATGAGCAGTTCTTC. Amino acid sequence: CASSRTDYNEQFF.

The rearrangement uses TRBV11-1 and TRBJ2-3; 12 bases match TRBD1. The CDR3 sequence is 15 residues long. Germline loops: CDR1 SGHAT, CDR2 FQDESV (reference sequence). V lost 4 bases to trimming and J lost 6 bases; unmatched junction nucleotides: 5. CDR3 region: CASSSRDRGPDTQYF. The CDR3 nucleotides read TGTGCCAGCAGCTCGAGGGACAGGGGGCCCGATACGCAGTATTTT. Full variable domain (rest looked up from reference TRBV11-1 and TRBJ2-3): EAEVAQSPRYKITEKSQAVAFWCDPISGHATLYWYRQILGQGPELLVQFQDESVVDDSQLPKDRFSAERLKGVDSTLKIQPAELGDSAMYLCASSSRDRGPDTQYFGPGTRLTVL.

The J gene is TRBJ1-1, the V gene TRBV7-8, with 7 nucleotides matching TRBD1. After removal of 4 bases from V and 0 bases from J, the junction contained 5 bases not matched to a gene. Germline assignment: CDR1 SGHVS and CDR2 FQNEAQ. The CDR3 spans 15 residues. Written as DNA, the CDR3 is TGTGCCAGCAGCTCCAACAGGGGCATGAACACTGAAGCTTTCTTT. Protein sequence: CASSSNRGMNTEAFF.

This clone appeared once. The CDR3 DNA is TGCGCCAGCAGCTTCGCCGGGACTAGCTACGAGCAGTACTTC. Protein: CASSFAGTSYEQYF. The V gene is TRBV5-1, the J gene TRBJ2-5; TRBD2 agrees at 8 bases. The closer fit of TRBJ2-7 to the DNA end suggests the J call may be wrong. Per germline, CDR1 SGHRS and CDR2 YFSETQ. The CDR3 is made up of 14 amino acids.

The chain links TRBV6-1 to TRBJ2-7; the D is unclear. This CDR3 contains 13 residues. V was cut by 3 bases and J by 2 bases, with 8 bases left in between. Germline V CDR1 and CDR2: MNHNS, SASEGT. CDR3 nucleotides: TGTGCCAGCAGTGAGACCCGGGCCTACGAGCAGTACTTC. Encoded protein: CASSETRAYEQYF.

CDR3 nucleotide sequence: TGTGCCACCAGCAGCTCGGGGGGGGTGGCAGGGGATAGCTATGGCTACACCTTC. The encoded protein is CATSSSGGVAGDSYGYTF. The V and J genes are TRBV15 and TRBJ1-2; a possible D gene is TRBD1 (6 bases). V lost 3 bases, J lost 4 bases, and 24 bases lay in between. Germline CDR1 reads LNHNV; CDR2 reads YYDKDF (reference sequence). CDR3 length: 18 residues.

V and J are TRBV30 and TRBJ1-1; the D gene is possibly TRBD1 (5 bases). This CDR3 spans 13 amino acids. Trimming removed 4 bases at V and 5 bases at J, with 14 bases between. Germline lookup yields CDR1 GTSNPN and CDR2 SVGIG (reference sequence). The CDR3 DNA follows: TGTGCCTGGACCAGGGTACAGTGGACTGAAGCTTTCTTT. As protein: CAWTRVQWTEAFF.

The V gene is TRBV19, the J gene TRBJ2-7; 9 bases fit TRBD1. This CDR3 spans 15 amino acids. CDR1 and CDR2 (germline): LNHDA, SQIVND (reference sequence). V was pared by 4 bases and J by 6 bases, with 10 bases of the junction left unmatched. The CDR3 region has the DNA TGTGCCAGTAGTACTCCGCACAGGGGGCAAGGCGAGCAGTACTTC. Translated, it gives CASSTPHRGQGEQYF.

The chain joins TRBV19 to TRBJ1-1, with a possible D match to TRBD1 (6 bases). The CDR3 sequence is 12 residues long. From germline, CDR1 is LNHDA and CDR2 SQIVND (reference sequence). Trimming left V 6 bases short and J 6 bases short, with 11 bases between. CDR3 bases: TGTGCCAGTAGCACCAGGGGACCTGAAGCTTTCTTT. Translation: CASSTRGPEAFF.

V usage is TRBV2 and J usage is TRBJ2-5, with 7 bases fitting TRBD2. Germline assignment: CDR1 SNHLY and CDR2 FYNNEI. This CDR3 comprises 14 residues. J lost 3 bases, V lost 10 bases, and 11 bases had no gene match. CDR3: CATGRESEEETQYF. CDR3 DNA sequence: TGTGCCACTGGGCGGGAGTCAGAGGAAGAGACCCAGTACTTC.

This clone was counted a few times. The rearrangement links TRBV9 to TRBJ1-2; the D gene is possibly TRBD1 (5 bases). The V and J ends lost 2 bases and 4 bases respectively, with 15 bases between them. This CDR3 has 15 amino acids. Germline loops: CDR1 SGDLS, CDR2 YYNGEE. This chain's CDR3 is CASSVDSRSSYGYTF. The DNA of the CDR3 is TGTGCCAGCAGCGTCGACAGCCGCTCTTCCTATGGCTACACCTTC.

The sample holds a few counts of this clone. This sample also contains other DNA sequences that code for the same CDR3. CDR3 region: CASSDAPTGGYGNTIYF. The DNA for the CDR3 is TGTGCCAGCAGTGACGCCCCAACAGGGGGCTATGGAAACACCATATATTTT. The chain carries TRBV6-4 and TRBJ1-3; TRBD1 matches at 9 bases. CDR3 length equals 17 residues. The V and J ends lost 2 bases and 3 bases, in that order; junction bases with no gene match: 8. Germline V lookup: CDR1 MRHNA, CDR2 SNTAGT.

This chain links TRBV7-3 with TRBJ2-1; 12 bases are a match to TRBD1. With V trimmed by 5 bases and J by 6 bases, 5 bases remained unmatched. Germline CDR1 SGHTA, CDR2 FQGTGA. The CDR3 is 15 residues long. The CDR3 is CASSPAGQGANEQFF. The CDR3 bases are TGTGCCAGCAGCCCAGCGGGACAGGGGGCCAATGAGCAGTTCTTC.

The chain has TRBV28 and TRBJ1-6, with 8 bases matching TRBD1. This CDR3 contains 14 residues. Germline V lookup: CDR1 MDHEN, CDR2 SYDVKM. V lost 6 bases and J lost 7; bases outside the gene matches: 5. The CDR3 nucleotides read TGTGCCAGCAGGCTAGGGACAGGAAATTCACCCCTCCACTTT. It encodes CASRLGTGNSPLHF.

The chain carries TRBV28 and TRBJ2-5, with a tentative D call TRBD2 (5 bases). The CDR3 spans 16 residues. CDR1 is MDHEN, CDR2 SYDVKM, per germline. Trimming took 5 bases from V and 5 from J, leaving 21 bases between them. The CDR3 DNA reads TGTGCCAGCAGTACCCCGGTCCGGGGTAGTGGGGAGACCCAGTACTTC. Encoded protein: CASSTPVRGSGETQYF. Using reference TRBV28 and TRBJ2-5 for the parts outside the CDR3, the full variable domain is DVKVTQSSRYLVKRTGEKVFLECVQDMDHENMFWYRQDPGLGLRLIYFSYDVKMKEKGDIPEGYSVSREKKERFSLILESASTNQTSMYLCASSTPVRGSGETQYFGPGTRLLVL.

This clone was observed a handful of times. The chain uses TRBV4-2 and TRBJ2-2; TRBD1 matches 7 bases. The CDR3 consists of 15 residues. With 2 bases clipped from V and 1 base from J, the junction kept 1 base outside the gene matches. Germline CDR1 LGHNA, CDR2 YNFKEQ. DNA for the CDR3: TGTGCCAGCAGCCAACGGGACAGGAACACCGGGGAGCTGTTTTTT. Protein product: CASSQRDRNTGELFF.

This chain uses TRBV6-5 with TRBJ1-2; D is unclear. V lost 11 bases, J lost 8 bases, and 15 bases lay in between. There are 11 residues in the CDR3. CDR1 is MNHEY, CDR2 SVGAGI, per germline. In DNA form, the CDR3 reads TGTGCCGTCGCCGGGGTCGGGGGCTACACCTTC. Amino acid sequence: CAVAGVGGYTF.

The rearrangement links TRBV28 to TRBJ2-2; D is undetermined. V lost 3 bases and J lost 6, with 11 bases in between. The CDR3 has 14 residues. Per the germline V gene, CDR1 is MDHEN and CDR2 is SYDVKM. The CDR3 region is CASSFSDNSGELFF. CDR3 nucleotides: TGTGCCAGCAGTTTTTCTGACAATTCCGGGGAGCTGTTTTTT.

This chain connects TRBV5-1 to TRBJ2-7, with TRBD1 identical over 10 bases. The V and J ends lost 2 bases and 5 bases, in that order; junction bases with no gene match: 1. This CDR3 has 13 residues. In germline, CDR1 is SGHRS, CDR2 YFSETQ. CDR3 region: CASSLGTGDEQYF. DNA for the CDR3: TGCGCCAGCAGCTTAGGGACAGGGGACGAGCAGTACTTC.

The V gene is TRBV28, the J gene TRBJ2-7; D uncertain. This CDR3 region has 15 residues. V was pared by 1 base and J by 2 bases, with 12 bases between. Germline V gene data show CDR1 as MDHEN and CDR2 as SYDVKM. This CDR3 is CASSLFQQSTYEQYF. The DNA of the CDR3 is TGTGCCAGCAGTTTATTTCAACAGTCTACCTACGAGCAGTACTTC. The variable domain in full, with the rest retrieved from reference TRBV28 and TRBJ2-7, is DVKVTQSSRYLVKRTGEKVFLECVQDMDHENMFWYRQDPGLGLRLIYFSYDVKMKEKGDIPEGYSVSREKKERFSLILESASTNQTSMYLCASSLFQQSTYEQYFGPGTRLTVT.

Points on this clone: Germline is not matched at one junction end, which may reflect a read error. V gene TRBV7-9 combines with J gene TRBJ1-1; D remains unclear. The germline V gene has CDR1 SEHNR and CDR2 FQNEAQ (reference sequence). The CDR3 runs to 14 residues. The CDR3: CSSSVNKMNTEAFF. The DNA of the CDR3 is TGTTCCAGCTCTGTTAACAAGATGAACACTGAAGCTTTCTTT.

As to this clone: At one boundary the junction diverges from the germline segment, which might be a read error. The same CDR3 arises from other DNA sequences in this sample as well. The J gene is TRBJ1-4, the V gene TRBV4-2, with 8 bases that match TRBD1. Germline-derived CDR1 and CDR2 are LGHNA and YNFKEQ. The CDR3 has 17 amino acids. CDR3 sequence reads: CASSQAFRTGRNEKLFF. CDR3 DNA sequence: TGTGCCAGCAGCCAAGCGTTCCGGACAGGGAGAAATGAAAAGCTGTTTTTT.